The 9 T cell receptor beta chains listed next were all sequenced from one sample in a study of response to subunit inactivated influenza vaccine. TCRdb re-called the RT-PCR reads through MiXCR, storing one row per CDR3 protein. The sample holds 430,000 or so distinct CDR3 sequences, roughly 9.8% seen once. Specimen: PBMCs from blood, collected 35 to 45 days after vaccination. The receptors originated from a man aged 50-59 years who received an inactivated influenza vaccine.

In its sample, this clonotype was seen once. The germline gene is not matched at one end of the junction; a read error may be the cause. The gene calls are TRBV20-1 and TRBJ2-7; perhaps TRBD1 as D (5 bases). The CDR3 is 17 residues long. CDR1 is DFQATT and CDR2 is SNEGSKA in the germline V gene (reference sequence). The CDR3 reads CCAREVSRGRLYYEQYF. In DNA form, the CDR3 reads TGCTGTGCTAGAGAGGTTTCTAGGGGCCGATTATACTACGAGCAGTACTTC.

This clonotype showed up just a few times. The V gene is TRBV28, the J gene TRBJ2-3; the match to TRBD1 covers 7 bases. The CDR3 consists of 20 residues. Trimming cost V 3 bases and J 2 bases; bases outside gene matches: 20. CDR1 and CDR2 (germline): MDHEN, SYDVKM. The CDR3 region is CASSFHLLGTEIKYTDTQYF. The CDR3, as DNA: TGTGCCAGCAGTTTCCACCTCCTCGGGACAGAAATTAAATACACAGATACGCAGTATTTT.

This clonotype has a count of ten or more. CDR3 residues: CASGSLRGNYGYTF. The CDR3 DNA reads as TGTGCCAGCGGATCTCTCAGGGGAAACTATGGCTACACCTTC. This chain joins TRBV6-1 and TRBJ1-2, with a tentative D call TRBD1 (6 bases). Trimming left V 8 bases short and J 2 bases short, with 15 bases between. The CDR3 has 14 residues. Germline CDR1 and CDR2: MNHNS and SASEGT.

This clonotype was seen at least ten times. The rearrangement links TRBV29-1 to TRBJ1-1, with D uncertain. The CDR3 contains 13 residues. Trimming shortened V by 2 bases and J by 1 base, and 8 bases separated the two germline ends. Germline CDR1 is SQVTM and CDR2 is ANQGSEA. The CDR3: CSVETNQNTEAFF. The CDR3, as DNA: TGCAGCGTTGAAACGAACCAGAACACTGAAGCTTTCTTT.

The chain uses TRBV20-1 and TRBJ1-6; D is unclear. The CDR3 runs 15 residues. V was clipped by 0 bases and J by 5 bases, with 11 bases between them. CDR1 and CDR2 (germline): DFQATT, SNEGSKA (reference sequence). CDR3 sequence reads: CSARDPGVDNSPLHF. Here the CDR3 DNA reads TGCAGTGCTAGAGATCCGGGCGTGGATAATTCACCCCTCCACTTT.

This clonotype was seen more than once but under ten times. The chain joins TRBV20-1 to TRBJ2-1; TRBD2 matches at 9 bases. This CDR3 spans 15 amino acids. Germline V gene lookup returns CDR1 DFQATT and CDR2 SNEGSKA (reference sequence). After removal of 0 bases from V and 9 bases from J, the junction contained 9 bases not matched to a gene. The CDR3 region has the DNA TGCAGTGCTAGAGATGCCGCGGGAGGGCCTGGTGAGCAGTTCTTC. It translates to CSARDAAGGPGEQFF.

The sample holds a few counts of this clonotype. The J gene is TRBJ1-1, the V gene TRBV2; no clear D. V lost 7 bases and J lost 3, with 12 bases in between. The CDR3 consists of 13 residues. Germline loops: CDR1 SNHLY, CDR2 FYNNEI. CDR3 coding DNA: TGTGCCAGCACGGAGGGTTTGTACACTGAAGCTTTCTTT. This gives the protein CASTEGLYTEAFF.

The chain links TRBV28 to TRBJ2-7; D is tentatively TRBD1 or TRBD2 (5 bases each). The CDR3 runs to 13 residues. Between the trimmed V and J ends, which lost 6 bases and 2 bases, there was a span of 11 bases. Germline loops: CDR1 MDHEN, CDR2 SYDVKM. CDR3 loop: CASRLGTAYEQYF. CDR3 DNA: TGTGCCAGCAGGCTAGGGACGGCCTACGAGCAGTACTTC.

This clonotype was observed at least ten times. V usage is TRBV10-3 and J usage is TRBJ2-7; D is unclear. V lost 5 bases, J lost 3 bases, and 14 bases lay in between. Germline CDR1 and CDR2: ENHRY and SYGVKD. The CDR3 runs 14 residues. The CDR3 DNA is TGTGCCATCAGTCAAGGCTACCGCGGCTACGAGCAGTACTTC. Translating it yields CAISQGYRGYEQYF.